Shown below are 17 T cell receptor beta chains from a single sample sequenced in a study of cytomegalovirus exposure and HLA in healthy donors. PCR involved 60 Vbeta and 13 Jbeta primers. TCRdb's copy holds only in-frame clones and misses some; the assay was immunoSEQ multiplex PCR. The data contain over 150,000 clones, approximately 80% of them singletons. The sequenced sample was PBMCs. These TCRs come from a woman aged 45-65 years in good health and CMV-seronegative.

V gene TRBV7-9 combines with J gene TRBJ2-7; tentative D call: TRBD2 (5 bases). Germline V gene data show CDR1 as SEHNR and CDR2 as FQNEAQ (reference sequence). CDR3 length: 13 residues. Between the trimmed V and J ends, which lost 5 bases and 6 bases, there was a span of 14 bases. The CDR3 coding sequence is TGTGCCAGCAGCCAGATTGGAGGTTCCGAGCAGTACTTC. This gives the protein CASSQIGGSEQYF.

The rearrangement links TRBV27 to TRBJ2-7; no clear D. CDR3 size: 13 residues. Deletions cut 3 bases from V and 6 bases from J, with 12 bases between. Germline V gene lookup returns CDR1 MNHEY and CDR2 SMNVEV (reference sequence). In DNA form, the CDR3 reads TGTGCCAGCAGTTTCCCCGACAATCGCGAGCAGTACTTC. Protein: CASSFPDNREQYF.

This clone was picked up a small number of times. This chain connects TRBV19 to TRBJ2-6, with TRBD2 as a possible D gene (6 bases). V was shortened by 5 bases and J by 5 bases, with 13 bases between the two germline ends. CDR1 and CDR2 (germline): LNHDA, SQIVND (reference sequence). The CDR3 spans 15 residues. The CDR3 is CASSLRLGWANVLTF. CDR3 in DNA: TGTGCCAGTAGTTTACGACTAGGGTGGGCCAACGTCCTGACTTTC.

The CDR3 sequence: CASSFGGFEETQYF. The CDR3 nucleotides are TGTGCCAGCAGTTTCGGGGGTTTTGAAGAGACCCAGTACTTC. This chain joins TRBV28 and TRBJ2-5; TRBD2 might be the D (6 bases). The germline CDR1 and CDR2 sequences are MDHEN and SYDVKM. CDR3 length: 14 residues. Trimming removed 3 bases at V and 3 bases at J, with 11 bases between.

This rearrangement joins TRBV5-4 to TRBJ2-5, with 12 bases matching TRBD2. Unmatched junction bases numbered 6, after V lost 0 bases and J lost 3 bases. In germline, CDR1 is SGHNT, CDR2 YYREEE (reference sequence). This CDR3 contains 17 residues. CDR3 bases: TGTGCCAGCAGCTTGGGAGGACTAGCGGGGAATAAAGAGACCCAGTACTTC. This codes for CASSLGGLAGNKETQYF.

The chain is built from TRBV2 and TRBJ2-1; D is unclear. Trimming took off 4 bases at V and 10 bases at J, with 20 bases between the two ends. Germline assignment: CDR1 SNHLY and CDR2 FYNNEI. CDR3 length: 15 residues. The CDR3 sequence: CASSANSRFTKEQFF. CDR3 DNA: TGTGCCAGCAGTGCCAACTCCCGATTCACCAAAGAGCAGTTCTTC.

As DNA, the CDR3 is TGTGCCAGCAGCGCTAAATCTGGGGCCAACGTCCTGACTTTC. Translated: CASSAKSGANVLTF. The rearrangement links TRBV9 to TRBJ2-6, with D unresolved. The CDR3 has 14 amino acids. The V gene lost 3 bases and the J gene lost 1 base, with 5 bases spanning the gap. Germline V CDR1 and CDR2: SGDLS, YYNGEE.

This clone was picked up one time. This chain links TRBV19 with TRBJ2-7; TRBD1 might be the D (5 bases). In germline, CDR1 is LNHDA, CDR2 SQIVND (reference sequence). The CDR3 spans 15 residues. V was pared by 3 bases and J by 12 bases, with 24 bases between. The CDR3 bases are TGTGCCAGTAGTATGTCCGGAACAGGATCCCCCCCTCTGTACTTC. This encodes CASSMSGTGSPPLYF.

This chain uses TRBV5-6 with TRBJ2-7, with TRBD1 identical over 9 bases. The junction had 6 bases not matched to a gene; V was cut back by 4 bases and J by 4 bases. The CDR3 has 14 amino acids. In germline, CDR1 is SGHDT, CDR2 YYEEEE. CDR3 protein: CASSGDRGVYEQYF. As DNA, the CDR3 is TGTGCCAGCAGCGGCGACAGGGGGGTTTACGAGCAGTACTTC.

The rearrangement links TRBV28 to TRBJ2-1; 9 nucleotides agree with TRBD2. V lost 4 bases to trimming and J lost 0 bases; unmatched junction nucleotides: 4. CDR3 size: 16 residues. Germline loops: CDR1 MDHEN, CDR2 SYDVKM. CDR3 sequence reads: CASSSSSGSSYNEQFF. Written as DNA, the CDR3 is TGTGCCAGCAGTTCCAGTAGCGGGAGCTCCTACAATGAGCAGTTCTTC.

The CDR3 sequence is CASSLGSGSWWDEQFF. CDR3 DNA: TGTGCCAGCAGCTTAGGGAGCGGGAGTTGGTGGGATGAGCAGTTCTTC. The chain employs TRBV7-3 and TRBJ2-1; 8 nucleotides align to TRBD2. CDR3 size: 16 residues. CDR1 and CDR2 (germline): SGHTA, FQGTGA. Trimming at V came to 2 bases and at J to 8 bases, leaving 11 bases not matched to a gene.

The count of this clone is one. At one boundary the junction diverges from the germline segment, which might be a read error. The gene calls are TRBV7-7 and TRBJ1-3; D uncertain. Looked up from germline, CDR1 is SSHAT and CDR2 is FNYEAQ (reference sequence). The CDR3 consists of 15 residues. The CDR3 reads CASSPGSGSGNTIYF. CDR3 nucleotides: TGTGCTAGCAGCCCCGGGTCCGGATCTGGAAACACCATATATTTT. Filled out from reference TRBV7-7 and TRBJ1-3, the complete variable domain reads GAGVSQSPRYKVTKRGQDVTLRCDPISSHATLYWYQQALGQGPEFLTYFNYEAQPDKSGLPSDRFSAERPEGSISTLTIQRTEQRDSAMYRCASSPGSGSGNTIYFGEGSWLTVV.

The chain couples TRBV10-2 to TRBJ1-2, with 7 nucleotides matching TRBD1. Germline V CDR1 and CDR2: WSHSY, SAAADI. Trimming removed 4 bases from V and 3 bases from J; junction bases left unmatched: 5. There are 14 residues in the CDR3. CDR3 loop: CASSGTGGDYGYTF. The CDR3 nucleotides read TGCGCCAGCAGTGGGACAGGTGGAGACTATGGCTACACCTTC.

On this clone: The same CDR3 is also encoded by other DNA sequences in this sample. The CDR3 nucleotides are TGTGCCAGTAGTATAGGCCAGGGTTACACTGAAGCTTTCTTT. This encodes CASSIGQGYTEAFF. The chain couples TRBV19 to TRBJ1-1; maybe TRBD1 (5 bases). Looked up from germline, CDR1 is LNHDA and CDR2 is SQIVND (reference sequence). Trimming took 1 base from V and 3 from J, leaving 9 bases between them. The CDR3 sequence is 14 residues long.

This clone came up a few times. CDR3 loop: CASSTGQYGNTIYF. CDR3 in DNA: TGTGCCAGCAGTACGGGACAGTACGGAAACACCATATATTTT. J is TRBJ1-3 and V is TRBV5-6; 7 bases are a match to TRBD1. This CDR3 comprises 14 residues. V was clipped by 5 bases and J by 4 bases; unmatched bases: 6. The germline CDR1 and CDR2 sequences are SGHDT and YYEEEE. Drawing the rest from reference TRBV5-6 and TRBJ1-3, the complete variable domain is DAGVTQSPTHLIKTRGQQVTLRCSPKSGHDTVSWYQQALGQGPQFIFQYYEEEERQRGNFPDRFSGHQFPNYSSELNVNALLLGDSALYLCASSTGQYGNTIYFGEGSWLTVV.

The chain joins TRBV28 to TRBJ1-1; no clear D. The CDR3 spans 12 residues. The germline CDR1 and CDR2 sequences are MDHEN and SYDVKM. V gave up 7 bases and J gave up 1 base, with 7 bases separating them. In DNA, the CDR3 is TGTGCCAGCATACTCGGGAACACTGAAGCTTTCTTT. As protein: CASILGNTEAFF.

The chain carries TRBV10-1 and TRBJ2-7; D remains ambiguous. This CDR3 comprises 11 residues. The germline V gene has CDR1 WNHNN and CDR2 SYGVQD (reference sequence). With 11 bases removed from V and 2 bases from J, the gap between germline ends came to 10 bases. For the CDR3, the DNA is TGCGCCTCGGGTCCTCCCTACGAGCAGTACTTC. This sequence encodes CASGPPYEQYF.